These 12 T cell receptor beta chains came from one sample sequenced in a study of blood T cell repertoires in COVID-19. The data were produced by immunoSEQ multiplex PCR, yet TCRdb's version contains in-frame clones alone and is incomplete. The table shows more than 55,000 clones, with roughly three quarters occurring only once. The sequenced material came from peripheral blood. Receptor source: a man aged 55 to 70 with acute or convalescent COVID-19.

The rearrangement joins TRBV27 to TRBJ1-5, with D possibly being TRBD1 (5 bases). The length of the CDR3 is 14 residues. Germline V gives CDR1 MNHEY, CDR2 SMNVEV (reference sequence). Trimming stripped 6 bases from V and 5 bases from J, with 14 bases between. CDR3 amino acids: CASSQTGWDQPQHF. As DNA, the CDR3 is TGTGCCAGCAGCCAAACAGGATGGGATCAGCCCCAGCATTTT.

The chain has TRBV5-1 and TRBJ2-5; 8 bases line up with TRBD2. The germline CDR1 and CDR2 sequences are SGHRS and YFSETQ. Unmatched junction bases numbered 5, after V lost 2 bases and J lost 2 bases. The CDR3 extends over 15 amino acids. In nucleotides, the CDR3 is TGCGCCAGCAGCTTCGGGGGGGGTCCACAAGAGACCCAGTACTTC. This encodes CASSFGGGPQETQYF.

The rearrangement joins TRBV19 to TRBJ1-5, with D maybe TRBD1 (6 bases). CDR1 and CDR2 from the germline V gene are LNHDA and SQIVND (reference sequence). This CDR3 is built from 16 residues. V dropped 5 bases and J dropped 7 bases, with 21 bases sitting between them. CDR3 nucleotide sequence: TGTGCCAGTAGTCCCCTACTGCAGGGGACCCAACAGCCCCAGCATTTT. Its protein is CASSPLLQGTQQPQHF.

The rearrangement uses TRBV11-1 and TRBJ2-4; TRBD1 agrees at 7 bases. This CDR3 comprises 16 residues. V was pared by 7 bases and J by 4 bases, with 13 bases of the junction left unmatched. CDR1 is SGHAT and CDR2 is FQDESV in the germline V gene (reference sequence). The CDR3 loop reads CASKKGAGNEKNIQYF. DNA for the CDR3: TGTGCCAGCAAAAAGGGGGCTGGCAACGAGAAAAACATTCAGTACTTC. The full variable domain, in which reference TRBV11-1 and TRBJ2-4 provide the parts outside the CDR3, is EAEVAQSPRYKITEKSQAVAFWCDPISGHATLYWYRQILGQGPELLVQFQDESVVDDSQLPKDRFSAERLKGVDSTLKIQPAELGDSAMYLCASKKGAGNEKNIQYFGAGTRLSVL.

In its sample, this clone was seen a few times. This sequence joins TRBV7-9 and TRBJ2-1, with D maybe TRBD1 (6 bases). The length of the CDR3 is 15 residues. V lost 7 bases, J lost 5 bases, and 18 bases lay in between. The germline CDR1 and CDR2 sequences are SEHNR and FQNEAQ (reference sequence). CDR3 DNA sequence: TGTGCCAGCATAACTATGGGGGCAGGGGACAATGAGCAGTTCTTC. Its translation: CASITMGAGDNEQFF.

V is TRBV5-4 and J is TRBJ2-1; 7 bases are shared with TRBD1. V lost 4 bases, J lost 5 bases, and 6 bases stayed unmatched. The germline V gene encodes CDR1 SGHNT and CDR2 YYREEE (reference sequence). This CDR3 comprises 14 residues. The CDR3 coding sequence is TGTGCCAGCAGCCGGCCCGGGACAGACAATGAGCAGTTCTTC. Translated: CASSRPGTDNEQFF. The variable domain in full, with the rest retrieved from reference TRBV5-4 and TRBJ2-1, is ETGVTQSPTHLIKTRGQQVTLRCSSQSGHNTVSWYQQALGQGPQFIFQYYREEENGRGNFPPRFSGLQFPNYSSELNVNALELDDSALYLCASSRPGTDNEQFFGPGTRLTVL.

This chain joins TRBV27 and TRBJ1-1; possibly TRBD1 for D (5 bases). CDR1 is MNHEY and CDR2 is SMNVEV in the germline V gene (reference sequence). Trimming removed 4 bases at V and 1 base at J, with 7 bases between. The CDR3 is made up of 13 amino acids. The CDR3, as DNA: TGTGCCAGCAGTTACCAGGGGAACACTGAAGCTTTCTTT. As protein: CASSYQGNTEAFF.

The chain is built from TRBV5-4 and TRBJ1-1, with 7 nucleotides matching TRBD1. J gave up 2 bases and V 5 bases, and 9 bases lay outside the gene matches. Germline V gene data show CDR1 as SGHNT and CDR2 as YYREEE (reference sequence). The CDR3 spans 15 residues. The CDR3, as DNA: TGTGCCAGCAGTACCGGGACAGCCTTAAACACTGAAGCTTTCTTT. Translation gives CASSTGTALNTEAFF. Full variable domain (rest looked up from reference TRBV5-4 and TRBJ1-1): ETGVTQSPTHLIKTRGQQVTLRCSSQSGHNTVSWYQQALGQGPQFIFQYYREEENGRGNFPPRFSGLQFPNYSSELNVNALELDDSALYLCASSTGTALNTEAFFGQGTRLTVV.

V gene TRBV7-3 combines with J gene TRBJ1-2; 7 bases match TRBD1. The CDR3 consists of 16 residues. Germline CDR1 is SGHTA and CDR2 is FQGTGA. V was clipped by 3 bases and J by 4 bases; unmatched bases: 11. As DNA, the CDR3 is TGTGCCAGCAGCTTGGACGGGACAGCGACGTTCTATGGCTACACCTTC. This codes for CASSLDGTATFYGYTF. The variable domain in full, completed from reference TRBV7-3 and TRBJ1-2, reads GAGVSQTPSNKVTEKGKYVELRCDPISGHTALYWYRQSLGQGPEFLIYFQGTGAADDSGLPNDRFFAVRPEGSVSTLKIQRTERGDSAVYLCASSLDGTATFYGYTFGSGTRLTVV.

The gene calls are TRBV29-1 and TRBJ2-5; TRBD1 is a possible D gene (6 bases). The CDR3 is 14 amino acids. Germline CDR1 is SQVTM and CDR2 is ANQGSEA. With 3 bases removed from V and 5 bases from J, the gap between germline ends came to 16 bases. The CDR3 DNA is TGCAGCGTTGAGGGTCAGGGGAACCGGGAGACCCAGTACTTC. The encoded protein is CSVEGQGNRETQYF.

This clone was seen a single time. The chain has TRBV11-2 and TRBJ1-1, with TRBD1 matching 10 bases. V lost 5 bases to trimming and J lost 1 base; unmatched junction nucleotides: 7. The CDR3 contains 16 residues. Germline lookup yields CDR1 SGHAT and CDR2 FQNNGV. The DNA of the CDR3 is TGTGCCAGCAGCCCCGGGACAGGGGTGAGGAACACTGAAGCTTTCTTT. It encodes CASSPGTGVRNTEAFF.

CDR3 region: CASSPGTGSVYGYTF. The CDR3 nucleotides are TGTGCCAGCAGTCCCGGGACAGGTTCTGTCTATGGCTACACCTTC. The J gene is TRBJ1-2, the V gene TRBV27; 8 bases map to TRBD1. With 5 bases clipped from V and 4 bases from J, the junction kept 9 bases outside the gene matches. This CDR3 spans 15 amino acids. The germline gives CDR1 MNHEY, CDR2 SMNVEV (reference sequence).